These 14 T cell receptor beta chains originate from one sample sequenced in a study of blood T cell repertoires in COVID-19. Profiling relied on immunoSEQ multiplex PCR, and the TCRdb table lists in-frame clones only, not all of them. The table shows 250,000 or so clones, with nearly 90% occurring only once. Sequenced material: peripheral blood. Receptors were obtained from a woman aged 55-70 years with COVID-19, enrolled during active disease.

The table lists this clone with a few counts. This chain joins TRBV2 and TRBJ2-1, with 8 positions matching TRBD2. The V gene's germline CDR1 is SNHLY and CDR2 FYNNEI. The CDR3 is 15 residues long. The V segment lost 6 bases and the J segment 11 bases; nucleotides outside the gene matches: 15. CDR3 DNA sequence: TGTGCCAGCAGCGGAGAGGGCGGCGGGGGGCGTAAGCAGTTCTTC. Residues: CASSGEGGGGRKQFF. The full variable domain, completed using reference TRBV2 and TRBJ2-1, is EPEVTQTPSHQVTQMGQEVILRCVPISNHLYFYWYRQILGQKVEFLVSFYNNEISEKSEIFDDQFSVERPDGSNFTLKIRSTKLEDSAMYFCASSGEGGGGRKQFFGPGTRLTVL.

This clone was seen just once. The sample has other DNA sequences that encode this CDR3 too. The chain recombines TRBV5-1 with TRBJ2-7, with 8 bases identical to TRBD1. The CDR3 is made up of 14 amino acids. J lost 1 base, V lost 4 bases, and 4 bases had no gene match. Germline values: CDR1 SGHRS, CDR2 YFSETQ. The CDR3 DNA sequence: TGCGCCAGCAGCCTTGGACAGGGATCCTACGAGCAGTACTTC. Translated: CASSLGQGSYEQYF. The full variable domain, rest sourced from reference TRBV5-1 and TRBJ2-7, is KAGVTQTPRYLIKTRGQQVTLSCSPISGHRSVSWYQQTPGQGLQFLFEYFSETQRNKGNFPGRFSGRQFSNSRSEMNVSTLELGDSALYLCASSLGQGSYEQYFGPGTRLTVT.

This chain links TRBV7-2 with TRBJ2-7; 10 bases agree with TRBD1. Unmatched junction bases numbered 15, after V lost 5 bases and J lost 2 bases. CDR1 is SGHTA, CDR2 FQGNSA, per germline. The CDR3 is made up of 18 amino acids. CDR3 sequence: CASSLSGIVGQGAYEQYF. In DNA, the CDR3 is TGTGCCAGCAGCCTTAGTGGTATAGTAGGACAGGGGGCCTACGAGCAGTACTTC.

This chain uses TRBV5-1 with TRBJ1-4, with 10 nucleotides matching TRBD1. This CDR3 has 16 residues. CDR1 is SGHRS, CDR2 YFSETQ, per germline. V dropped 3 bases and J dropped 6; count of bases not matched to a gene: 8. CDR3 protein: CASSSGQGDGDEKLFF. DNA of the CDR3: TGCGCCAGCAGCTCAGGACAGGGGGATGGGGATGAAAAACTGTTTTTT.

This clone was observed once. Written as DNA, the CDR3 is TGTGCCAGCATCCCTGGCCTAGCGGGGTCAGAGACCCAGTACTTC. Its translation is CASIPGLAGSETQYF. The chain recombines TRBV11-2 with TRBJ2-5; TRBD2 matches 9 bases. Germline assignment: CDR1 SGHAT and CDR2 FQNNGV. The V and J ends lost 7 bases and 4 bases, in that order; junction bases with no gene match: 10. The CDR3 is 15 amino acids.

This clone was picked up one time. V gene TRBV6-5 combines with J gene TRBJ2-1; the match to TRBD2 covers 11 bases. This CDR3 comprises 15 residues. CDR1 MNHEY and CDR2 SVGAGI come from the germline V gene. V lost 8 bases and J lost 8; bases outside the gene matches: 11. The CDR3 sequence is CASGPSGGMIDEQFF. For the CDR3, the DNA is TGTGCCAGCGGCCCTAGCGGGGGGATGATAGATGAGCAGTTCTTC.

The V and J genes are TRBV4-1 and TRBJ1-3; D is perhaps TRBD1 (6 bases). Trimming pared 3 bases from V and 0 bases from J, leaving 9 bases between. CDR1 is MGHRA, CDR2 YSYEKL, per germline. The CDR3 totals 15 residues. The CDR3 loop reads CASSQDRTSGNTIYF. The CDR3, as DNA: TGCGCCAGCAGCCAGGACAGAACCTCTGGAAACACCATATATTTT.

The V gene is TRBV5-1, the J gene TRBJ2-7; maybe TRBD1 (6 bases). Germline CDR1 and CDR2: SGHRS and YFSETQ. CDR3 length: 14 residues. Trimming cost V 2 bases and J 2 bases, with 11 bases left between them. Here the CDR3 DNA reads TGCGCCAGCAGCTTCGACAGGAAGGCCTACGAGCAGTACTTC. Protein product: CASSFDRKAYEQYF.

CDR3 sequence reads: CASSVVIMGQGLWETQYF. The CDR3, as DNA: TGTGCCAGCAGCGTAGTGATCATGGGACAGGGGTTGTGGGAGACCCAGTACTTC. The chain has TRBV9 and TRBJ2-5, with 10 bases aligning to TRBD1. This CDR3 contains 18 residues. The V gene's germline CDR1 is SGDLS and CDR2 YYNGEE. The ends lost 0 bases at V and 5 bases at J; junction bases unmatched: 13.

The rearrangement uses TRBV7-2 and TRBJ2-5; TRBD1 matches 7 bases. Germline-derived CDR1 and CDR2 are SGHTA and FQGNSA. This CDR3 is built from 14 residues. V lost 5 bases to trimming and J lost 1 base; unmatched junction nucleotides: 4. This CDR3 reads CASSRQGAQETQYF. The CDR3 DNA follows: TGTGCCAGCAGCAGACAGGGAGCCCAAGAGACCCAGTACTTC. Complete variable domain (other parts from reference TRBV7-2 and TRBJ2-5): GAGVSQSPSNKVTEKGKDVELRCDPISGHTALYWYRQSLGQGLEFLIYFQGNSAPDKSGLPSDRFSAERTGGSVSTLTIQRTQQEDSAVYLCASSRQGAQETQYFGPGTRLLVL.

The gene calls are TRBV5-1 and TRBJ2-1; D may be TRBD1 (6 bases). Germline lookup yields CDR1 SGHRS and CDR2 YFSETQ. V gave up 2 bases and J gave up 6 bases, with 15 bases separating them. This CDR3 comprises 15 residues. The DNA of the CDR3 is TGCGCCAGCAGCTTCGCAGGGGCCCTAAGCAATGAGCAGTTCTTC. As protein: CASSFAGALSNEQFF. The entire variable domain, with the rest obtained from reference TRBV5-1 and TRBJ2-1, is as follows: KAGVTQTPRYLIKTRGQQVTLSCSPISGHRSVSWYQQTPGQGLQFLFEYFSETQRNKGNFPGRFSGRQFSNSRSEMNVSTLELGDSALYLCASSFAGALSNEQFFGPGTRLTVL.

This chain links TRBV5-1 with TRBJ2-5; D perhaps matches TRBD1 (7 bases). The CDR3 contains 15 residues. CDR1 is SGHRS and CDR2 is YFSETQ in the germline V gene. V was shortened by 4 bases and J by 2 bases, with 15 bases between the two germline ends. The CDR3 loop reads CASSGSQGGQETQYF. The CDR3 region has the DNA TGCGCCAGCAGCGGGTCCCAGGGGGGACAAGAGACCCAGTACTTC.

The J gene is TRBJ1-1, the V gene TRBV7-2; no clear D gene. Trimming took off 7 bases at V and 4 bases at J, with 13 bases between the two ends. This CDR3 contains 13 residues. The germline gives CDR1 SGHTA, CDR2 FQGNSA. The DNA of the CDR3 is TGTGCCAGCATCGCCTGGGCCAGCACTGAAGCTTTCTTT. This codes for CASIAWASTEAFF.

The chain carries TRBV7-2 and TRBJ2-7, with 7 bases matching TRBD1. CDR1 is SGHTA and CDR2 is FQGNSA in the germline V gene. This CDR3 is built from 15 residues. V trimming: 3 bases; J trimming: 5 bases; junction bases outside the gene matches: 10. The chain's CDR3 is CASSFETGYSHEQYF. The CDR3 bases are TGTGCCAGCAGCTTCGAGACAGGGTATTCCCACGAGCAGTACTTC.